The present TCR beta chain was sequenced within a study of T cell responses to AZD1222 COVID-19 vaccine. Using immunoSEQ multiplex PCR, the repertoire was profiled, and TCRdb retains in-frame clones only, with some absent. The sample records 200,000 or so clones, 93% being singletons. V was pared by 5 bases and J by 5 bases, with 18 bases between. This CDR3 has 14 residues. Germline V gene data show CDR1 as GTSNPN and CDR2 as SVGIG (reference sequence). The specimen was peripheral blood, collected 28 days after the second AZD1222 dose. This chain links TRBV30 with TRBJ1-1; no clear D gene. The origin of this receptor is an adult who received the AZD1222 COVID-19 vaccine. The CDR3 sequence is CAWYGRLGWTEAFF. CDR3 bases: TGTGCCTGGTATGGGCGGTTGGGTTGGACTGAAGCTTTCTTT.